The present TCR beta chain was sequenced within a study of blood T cell dynamics during melanoma immunotherapy. The germline V gene encodes CDR1 LNHDA and CDR2 SQIVND (reference sequence). Trimming took 5 bases from V and 11 from J; bases not matched to a gene: 15. The CDR3 is made up of 15 amino acids. This clone appeared once. Sequenced by immunoSEQ multiplex PCR; TCRdb stores in-frame clones only, minus some. Among 14,000 or so clones listed, 70% to 90% were seen once. Time point here: pre-treatment baseline. The TCR comes from a human donor with melanoma. The material was blood, obtained from a patient treated with checkpoint blockade. This rearrangement joins TRBV19 to TRBJ1-1, with 9 bases matching TRBD1. This CDR3 reads CASSLGSGTGGLAFF. The CDR3 DNA sequence: TGTGCCAGTAGTCTGGGAAGTGGAACAGGGGGCCTCGCTTTCTTT.